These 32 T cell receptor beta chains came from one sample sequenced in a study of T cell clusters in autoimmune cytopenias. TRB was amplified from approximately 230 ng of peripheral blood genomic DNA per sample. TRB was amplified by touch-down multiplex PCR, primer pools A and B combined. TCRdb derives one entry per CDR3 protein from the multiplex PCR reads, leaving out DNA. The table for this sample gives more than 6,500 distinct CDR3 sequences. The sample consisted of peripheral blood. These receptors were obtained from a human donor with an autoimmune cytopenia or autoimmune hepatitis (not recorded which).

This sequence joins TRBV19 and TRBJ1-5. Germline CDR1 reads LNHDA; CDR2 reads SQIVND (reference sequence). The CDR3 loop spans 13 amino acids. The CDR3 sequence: CASSTSTAAPQHF. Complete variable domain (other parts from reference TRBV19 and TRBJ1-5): DGGITQSPKYLFRKEGQNVTLSCEQNLNHDAMYWYRQDPGQGLRLIYYSQIVNDFQKGDIAEGYSVSREKKESFPLTVTSAQKNPTAFYLCASSTSTAAPQHFGDGTRLSIL.

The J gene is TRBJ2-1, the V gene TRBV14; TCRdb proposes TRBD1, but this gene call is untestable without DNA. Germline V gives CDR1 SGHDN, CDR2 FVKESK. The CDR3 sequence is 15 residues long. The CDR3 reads CASSLAPLGHNEQFF. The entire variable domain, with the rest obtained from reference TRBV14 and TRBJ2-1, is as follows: EAGVTQFPSHSVIEKGQTVTLRCDPISGHDNLYWYRRVMGKEIKFLLHFVKESKQDESGMPNNRFLAERTGGTYSTLKVQPAELEDSGVYFCASSLAPLGHNEQFFGPGTRLTVL.

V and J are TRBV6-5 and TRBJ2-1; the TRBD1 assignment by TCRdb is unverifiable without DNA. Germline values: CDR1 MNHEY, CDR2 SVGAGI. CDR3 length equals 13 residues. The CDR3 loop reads CASSAGEHNEQFF.

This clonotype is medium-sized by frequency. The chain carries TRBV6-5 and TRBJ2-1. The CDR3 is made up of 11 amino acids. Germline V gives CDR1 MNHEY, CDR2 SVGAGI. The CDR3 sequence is CASSYPTSPFF.

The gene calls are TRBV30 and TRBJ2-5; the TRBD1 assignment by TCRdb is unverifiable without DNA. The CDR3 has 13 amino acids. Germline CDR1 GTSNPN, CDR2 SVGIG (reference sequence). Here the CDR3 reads CAWSAGVDETQYF.

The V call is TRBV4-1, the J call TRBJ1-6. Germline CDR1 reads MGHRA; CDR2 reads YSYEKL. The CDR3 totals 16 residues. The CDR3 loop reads CASSQGLEEMGSPLHF.

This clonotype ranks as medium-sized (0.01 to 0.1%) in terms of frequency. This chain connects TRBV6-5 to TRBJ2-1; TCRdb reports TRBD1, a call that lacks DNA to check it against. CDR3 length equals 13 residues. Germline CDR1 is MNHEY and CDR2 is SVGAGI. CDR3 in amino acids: CASSYSTGGEQFF.

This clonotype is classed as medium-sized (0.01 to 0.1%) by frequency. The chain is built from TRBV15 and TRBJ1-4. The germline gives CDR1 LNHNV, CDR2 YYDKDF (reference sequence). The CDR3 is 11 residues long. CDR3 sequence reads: CATRQARKLFF.

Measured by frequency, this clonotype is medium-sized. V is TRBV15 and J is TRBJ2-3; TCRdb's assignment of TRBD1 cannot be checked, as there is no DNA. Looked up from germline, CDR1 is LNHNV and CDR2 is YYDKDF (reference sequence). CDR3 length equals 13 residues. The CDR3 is CASRDPLRDTQYF.

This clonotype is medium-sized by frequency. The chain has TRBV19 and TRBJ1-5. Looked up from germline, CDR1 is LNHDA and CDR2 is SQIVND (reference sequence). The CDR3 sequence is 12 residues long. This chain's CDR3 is CASSARPQPQHF. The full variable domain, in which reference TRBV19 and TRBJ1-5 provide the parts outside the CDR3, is DGGITQSPKYLFRKEGQNVTLSCEQNLNHDAMYWYRQDPGQGLRLIYYSQIVNDFQKGDIAEGYSVSREKKESFPLTVTSAQKNPTAFYLCASSARPQPQHFGDGTRLSIL.

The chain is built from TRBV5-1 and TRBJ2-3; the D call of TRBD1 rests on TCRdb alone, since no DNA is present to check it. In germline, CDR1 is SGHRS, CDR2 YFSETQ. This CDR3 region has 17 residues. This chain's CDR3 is CASSLTIAGGMTDTQYF.

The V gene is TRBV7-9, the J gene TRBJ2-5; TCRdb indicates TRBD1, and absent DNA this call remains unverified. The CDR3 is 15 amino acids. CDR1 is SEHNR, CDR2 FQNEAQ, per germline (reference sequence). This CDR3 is CASSSRGILEGTQYF.

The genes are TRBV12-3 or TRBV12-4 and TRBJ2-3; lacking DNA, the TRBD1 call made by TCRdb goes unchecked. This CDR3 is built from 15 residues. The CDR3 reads CASSLGQGVTDTQYF.

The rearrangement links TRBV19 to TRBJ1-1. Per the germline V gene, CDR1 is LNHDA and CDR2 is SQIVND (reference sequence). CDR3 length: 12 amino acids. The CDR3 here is CASSMSDTEAFF. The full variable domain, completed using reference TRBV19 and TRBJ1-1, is DGGITQSPKYLFRKEGQNVTLSCEQNLNHDAMYWYRQDPGQGLRLIYYSQIVNDFQKGDIAEGYSVSREKKESFPLTVTSAQKNPTAFYLCASSMSDTEAFFGQGTRLTVV.

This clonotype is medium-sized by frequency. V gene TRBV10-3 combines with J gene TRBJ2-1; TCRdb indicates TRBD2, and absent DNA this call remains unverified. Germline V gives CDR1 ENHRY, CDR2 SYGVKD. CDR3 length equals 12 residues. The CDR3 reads CASGTQFNEQFF.

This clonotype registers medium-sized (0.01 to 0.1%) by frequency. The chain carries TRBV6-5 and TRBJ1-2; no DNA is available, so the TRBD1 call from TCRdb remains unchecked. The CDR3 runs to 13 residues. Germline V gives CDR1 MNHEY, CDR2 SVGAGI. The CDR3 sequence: CASLGTGGYGYTF.

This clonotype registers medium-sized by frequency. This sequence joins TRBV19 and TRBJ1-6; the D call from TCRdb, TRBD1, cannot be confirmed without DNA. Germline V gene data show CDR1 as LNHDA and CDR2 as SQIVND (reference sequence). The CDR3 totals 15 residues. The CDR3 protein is CASSRVSDRGSPLHF.

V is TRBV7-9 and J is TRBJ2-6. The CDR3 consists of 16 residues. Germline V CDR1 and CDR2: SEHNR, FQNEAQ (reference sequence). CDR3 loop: CASTDLDHSGANVLTF.

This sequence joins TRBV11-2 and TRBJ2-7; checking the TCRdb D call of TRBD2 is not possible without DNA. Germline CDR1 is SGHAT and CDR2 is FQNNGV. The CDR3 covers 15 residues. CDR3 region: CASSFTGTSVREQYF.

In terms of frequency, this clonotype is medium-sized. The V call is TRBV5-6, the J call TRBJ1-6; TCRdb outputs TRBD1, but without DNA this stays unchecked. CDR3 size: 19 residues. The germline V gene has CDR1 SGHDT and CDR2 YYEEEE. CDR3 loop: CASSLARTPRGEDNSPLHF.

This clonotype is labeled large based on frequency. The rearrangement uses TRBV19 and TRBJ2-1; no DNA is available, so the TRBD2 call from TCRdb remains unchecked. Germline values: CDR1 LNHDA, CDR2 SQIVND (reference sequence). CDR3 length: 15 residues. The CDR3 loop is CASSILPEPYNEQFF.

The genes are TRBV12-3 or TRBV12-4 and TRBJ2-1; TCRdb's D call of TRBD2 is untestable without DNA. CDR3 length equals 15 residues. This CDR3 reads CASTTSGRSYNEQFF.

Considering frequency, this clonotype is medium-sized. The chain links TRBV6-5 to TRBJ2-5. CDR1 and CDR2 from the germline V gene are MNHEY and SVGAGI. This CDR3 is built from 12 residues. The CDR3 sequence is CASSTQRETQYF.

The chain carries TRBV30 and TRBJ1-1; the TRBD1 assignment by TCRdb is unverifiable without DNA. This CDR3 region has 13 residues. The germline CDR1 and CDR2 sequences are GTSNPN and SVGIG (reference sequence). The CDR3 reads CAWSIRAGTEAFF.

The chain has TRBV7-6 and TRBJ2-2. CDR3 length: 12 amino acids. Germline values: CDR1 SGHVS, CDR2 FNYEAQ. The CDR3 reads CASSFRTGELFF.

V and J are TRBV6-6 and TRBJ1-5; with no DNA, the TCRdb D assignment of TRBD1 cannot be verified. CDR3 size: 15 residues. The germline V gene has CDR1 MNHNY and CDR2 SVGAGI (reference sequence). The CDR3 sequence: CASSYGGRPNQPQHF.

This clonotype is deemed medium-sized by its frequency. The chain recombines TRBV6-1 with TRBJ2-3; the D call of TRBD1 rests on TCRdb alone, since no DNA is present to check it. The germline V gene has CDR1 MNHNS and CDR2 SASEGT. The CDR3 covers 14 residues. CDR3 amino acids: CASSEVLGAHTQYF.

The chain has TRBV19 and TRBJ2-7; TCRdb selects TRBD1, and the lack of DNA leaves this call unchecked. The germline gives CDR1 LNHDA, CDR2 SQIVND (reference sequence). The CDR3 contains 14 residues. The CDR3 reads CASQGSAGPYEQYF.

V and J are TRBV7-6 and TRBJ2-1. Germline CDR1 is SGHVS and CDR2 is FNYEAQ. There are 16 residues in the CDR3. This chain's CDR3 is CASSFGTSGGNNEQFF.

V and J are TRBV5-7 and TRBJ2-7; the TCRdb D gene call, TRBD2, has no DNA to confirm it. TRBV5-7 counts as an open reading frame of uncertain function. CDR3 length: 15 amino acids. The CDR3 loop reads CASSTSEDPTYEQYF.

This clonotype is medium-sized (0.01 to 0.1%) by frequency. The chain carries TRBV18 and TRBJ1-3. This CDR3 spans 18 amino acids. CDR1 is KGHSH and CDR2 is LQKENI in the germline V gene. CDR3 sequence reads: CASSPVGVSHPSGNTIYF.

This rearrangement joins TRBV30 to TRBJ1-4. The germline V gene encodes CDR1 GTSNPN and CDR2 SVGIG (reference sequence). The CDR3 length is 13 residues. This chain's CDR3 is CAWNEGPNEKLFF.